The present TCR beta chain was sequenced within a study of T cell repertoires in cytomegalovirus infection. This clonotype was seen ten or more times. Its antigen is unknown. TCRdb called the reads again in MiXCR, with one record for every CDR3 protein. The sample yields 150,000 or so distinct CDR3 sequences, about 32% seen once. This sequence was found in a human donor in good health (CMV status not recorded). Some clones in this sample may be carry-over from other donors' samples. This specimen consisted of CD8+ T cells from cultured PBMCs, obtained from culture after CMV antigen stimulation.

The DNA of the CDR3 is TGTGCCAGCAGCCGACCCGGGACCCCGCAGTACTTC. Its translation is CASSRPGTPQYF. The chain is built from TRBV12-3 or TRBV12-4 and TRBJ2-7, with D tentatively TRBD1 or TRBD2 (5 bases each). V dropped 6 bases and J dropped 9 bases, with 15 bases sitting between them. The CDR3 contains 12 residues.